This T cell receptor (beta chain) is drawn from a study of shared clonotypes between healthy human individuals. Per the authors' pipeline: Owing to the provision of junction-only sequences devoid of quality scores by immunoSEQ, filtering differed. Assay: immunoSEQ multiplex PCR; the TCRdb copy retains only in-frame clones and omits some. Clonal size and the V and J genes are those of that table, whereas D and trimming came from the DNA. Of hundreds of thousands of clones in the sample, about 85% are singletons; the top ten hold roughly an eighth. The unsorted samples took tens of millions of PBMCs to get genomic DNA. V lost 4 bases, J lost 3 bases, and 11 bases lay in between. Germline CDR1 reads SGHRS; CDR2 reads YFSETQ. The CDR3 has 13 amino acids.

The rearrangement uses TRBV5-1 and TRBJ2-7, with D perhaps assigned TRBD1 or TRBD2 (5 bases each). This sequence was found in a woman between 40 and 50 years old in good health. Some clones in this sample may be carry-over from other donors' samples. The sequenced material came from PBMCs. The CDR3 DNA sequence: TGCGCCAGCAGCCGGGACGGAGACTACGAGCAGTACTTC. Protein sequence: CASSRDGDYEQYF.